These T cell receptor beta chains were read from a single sample in a study of neoadjuvant anti-PD-1 for oral cavity cancer. Assay used: immunoSEQ multiplex PCR; TCRdb lists only in-frame clones, some missing. The table has over 30,000 clones, about 77% seen once; the top ten hold about 3.4%. The sample in question was PBMCs, obtained after nivolumab (anti-PD-1) treatment. The source of these receptors is a person between 35 and 79 years old with oral cavity squamous cell carcinoma. Both conserved end residues are part of each CDR3. A D gene is named only where the DNA matches it firmly. Size is stated for part of the rows, as once, few or many counts, or as a class when the clone is expanded.

abundance	j_gene	d_gene	v_gene	CDR3aa	CDR3nt
-	TRBJ1-5	-	TRBV7-9	CASSLGQGGSEPQHF	TGTGCCAGCAGCTTAGGGCAGGGTGGATCGGAGCCCCAGCATTTT
-	TRBJ2-7	TRBD1	TRBV19	CASSIDLGQGYEQYF	TGTGCCAGTAGTATAGACCTCGGACAGGGATACGAGCAGTACTTC
-	TRBJ2-7	TRBD1	TRBV11-2	CASSLGGQAYEQYF	TGTGCCAGCAGCTTAGGAGGACAGGCCTACGAGCAGTACTTC
-	TRBJ2-3	TRBD2	TRBV2	CASRGSGGVADTQYF	TGTGCCAGCAGGGGATCGGGGGGAGTCGCAGATACGCAGTATTTT
-	TRBJ2-1	TRBD2	TRBV18	CASSPRAGENNEQFF	TGTGCCAGCTCACCACGGGCGGGGGAAAACAATGAGCAGTTCTTC
few	TRBJ2-5	-	TRBV10-3	CAISETETQYF	TGTGCCATCAGTGAAACGGAGACCCAGTACTTC
-	TRBJ2-1	-	TRBV19	CASSPSTGTYNEQFF	TGTGCCAGTAGCCCTTCAACGGGGACCTACAATGAGCAGTTCTTC
-	TRBJ2-3	TRBD1	TRBV11-2	CASKNRGTQYF	TGTGCCAGCAAAAACAGGGGTACGCAGTATTTT
-	TRBJ1-1	-	TRBV19	CASSKASGLVAFF	TGTGCCAGTAGTAAGGCTTCGGGGTTAGTAGCTTTCTTT
-	TRBJ2-2	-	TRBV9	CASSSYSAGTGELFF	TGTGCCAGCAGCTCCTATTCCGCAGGCACCGGGGAGCTGTTTTTT
few	TRBJ2-7	TRBD1	TRBV9	CASSVSGTAAYEQYF	TGTGCCAGCAGCGTTTCCGGGACAGCTGCCTACGAGCAGTACTTC
-	TRBJ1-5	-	TRBV15	CATSRDEGNNQPQHF	TGTGCCACCAGCAGAGACGAGGGCAACAATCAGCCCCAGCATTTT
-	TRBJ2-1	TRBD1	TRBV11-2	CASSPSQQGPRNEQFF	TGTGCCAGCAGCCCCTCCCAACAGGGGCCCCGGAATGAGCAGTTCTTC
once	TRBJ2-7	-	TRBV7-9	CASSSTEETSYEQYF	TGTGCCAGCAGTTCGACAGAGGAGACTTCCTACGAGCAGTACTTC